The 2 T cell receptor beta chains below come from one sample, sequenced in a study of shared clonotypes between healthy human individuals. TCRdb's copy holds only in-frame clones and misses some; the assay was immunoSEQ multiplex PCR. The table lists 2,500,000 or so clones, over 85% of them singletons. Sequenced sample: naive CD4+ T cells from PBMCs. Specified subset: CD45RA+ positively selected. Source of these receptors: a man aged 18 to 29 in good health. Some clones in this sample may be carry-over from other donors' samples.

A remark on this clone: The same CDR3 also results from other DNA sequences found in this sample. The CDR3 spells CASSYSGFQETQYF. The CDR3 bases are TGTGCCAGCAGTTACTCTGGGTTCCAAGAGACCCAGTACTTC. The rearrangement uses TRBV6-5 and TRBJ2-5; D remains unclear. Germline values: CDR1 MNHEY, CDR2 SVGAGI. The CDR3 length is 14 residues. V was shortened by 0 bases and J by 1 base, with 6 bases between the two germline ends.

The chain uses TRBV27 and TRBJ2-1, with 9 bases that match TRBD2. This CDR3 contains 16 residues. After removal of 8 bases from V and 0 bases from J, the junction contained 8 bases not matched to a gene. CDR1 is MNHEY and CDR2 is SMNVEV in the germline V gene (reference sequence). CDR3 sequence: CASRSSGRPSYNEQFF. The DNA for the CDR3 is TGTGCCAGCCGGAGTAGCGGGAGACCCTCCTACAATGAGCAGTTCTTC.